The present TCR beta chain was sequenced within a study of cytomegalovirus exposure and HLA in healthy donors. In the PCR, 60 Vbeta and 13 Jbeta primers were used. Assay used: immunoSEQ multiplex PCR; TCRdb lists only in-frame clones, some missing. The sample's table shows under 200,000 clones. CDR1 is MGHDK, CDR2 SYGVNS, per germline. CDR3 size: 15 residues. V shed 6 bases, J shed 6 bases, and the junction held 9 bases outside the gene matches. A remark on this clone: Its antigen is currently unknown.

Broader study findings: Previous analysis showed most TCR beta V segments were productive about 90% or about 30% of the time. Near-uniform donor sequencing depth was presumed by presence/absence analyses.

The sequencing sample was made of PBMCs. The rearrangement uses TRBV25-1 and TRBJ1-5; 9 bases align to TRBD1. The receptor's source is a young man in good health and CMV-seronegative. The DNA of the CDR3 is TGTGCCAGCAGCCCCCCCGGGACAGGGTTTCAGCCCCAGCATTTT. Translated: CASSPPGTGFQPQHF.